Sequencing of this T cell receptor beta chain was carried out in a study of T-cell memory formation after mild COVID-19. Germline lookup yields CDR1 MNHNS and CDR2 SASEGT. The CDR3 is 15 amino acids. Unmatched junction bases numbered 6, after V lost 6 bases and J lost 6 bases. This clonotype occurred a few times. TCRdb passed the 5' RACE reads through MiXCR, listing each CDR3 protein once. The sample lists 550,000 to 600,000 distinct CDR3 sequences; roughly 17% were seen once. This chain links TRBV6-1 with TRBJ2-2; 11 nucleotides match TRBD2. This receptor was taken from an adult woman who had mild COVID-19 (a few samples of this study predate the infection). Cell type and time point are not known. Material for sequencing was PBMCs or a T cell subset sorted from them (not recorded which). This CDR3 reads CASRVAGGLAGELFF. The CDR3 bases are TGTGCCAGCAGGGTAGCGGGGGGGCTTGCCGGGGAGCTGTTTTTT.